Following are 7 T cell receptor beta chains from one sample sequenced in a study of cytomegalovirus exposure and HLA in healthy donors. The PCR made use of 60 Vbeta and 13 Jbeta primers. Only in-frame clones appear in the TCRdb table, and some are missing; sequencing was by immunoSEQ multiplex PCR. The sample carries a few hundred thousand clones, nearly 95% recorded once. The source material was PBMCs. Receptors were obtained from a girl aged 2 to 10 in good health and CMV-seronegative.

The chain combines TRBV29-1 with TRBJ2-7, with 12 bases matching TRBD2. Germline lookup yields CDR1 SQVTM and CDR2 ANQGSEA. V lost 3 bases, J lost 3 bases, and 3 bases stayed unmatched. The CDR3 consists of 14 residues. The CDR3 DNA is TGCAGCGTTGAGACTAGCGGGAGTCTCTACGAGCAGTACTTC. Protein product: CSVETSGSLYEQYF.

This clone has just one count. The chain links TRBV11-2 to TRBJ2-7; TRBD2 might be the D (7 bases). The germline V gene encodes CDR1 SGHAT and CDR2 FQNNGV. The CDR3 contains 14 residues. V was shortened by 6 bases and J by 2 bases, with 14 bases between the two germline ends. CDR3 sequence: CASRGGGGPYEQYF. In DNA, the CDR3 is TGTGCCAGCAGGGGAGGGGGGGGCCCCTACGAGCAGTACTTC. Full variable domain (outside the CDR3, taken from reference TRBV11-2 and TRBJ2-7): EAGVAQSPRYKIIEKRQSVAFWCNPISGHATLYWYQQILGQGPKLLIQFQNNGVVDDSQLPKDRFSAERLKGVDSTLKIQPAKLEDSAVYLCASRGGGGPYEQYFGPGTRLTVT.

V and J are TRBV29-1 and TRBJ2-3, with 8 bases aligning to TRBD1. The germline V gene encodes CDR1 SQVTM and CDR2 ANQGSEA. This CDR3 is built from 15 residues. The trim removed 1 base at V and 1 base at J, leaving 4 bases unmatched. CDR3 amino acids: CSVEGGRGRTDTQYF. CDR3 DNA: TGCAGCGTTGAAGGGGGCAGGGGGCGCACAGATACGCAGTATTTT.

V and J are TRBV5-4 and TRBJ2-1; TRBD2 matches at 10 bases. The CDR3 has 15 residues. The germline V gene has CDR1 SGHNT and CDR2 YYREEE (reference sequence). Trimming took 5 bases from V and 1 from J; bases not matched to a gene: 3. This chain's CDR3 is CASRLLAGSYNEQFF. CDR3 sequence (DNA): TGTGCCAGCAGACTACTAGCGGGATCCTACAATGAGCAGTTCTTC.

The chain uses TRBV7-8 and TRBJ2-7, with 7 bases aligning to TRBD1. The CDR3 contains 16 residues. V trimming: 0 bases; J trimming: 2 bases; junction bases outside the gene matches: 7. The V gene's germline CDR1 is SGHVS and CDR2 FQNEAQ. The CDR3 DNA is TGTGCCAGCAGCTTAGCGCCACAGGGGAGAGCCTACGAGCAGTACTTC. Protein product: CASSLAPQGRAYEQYF.

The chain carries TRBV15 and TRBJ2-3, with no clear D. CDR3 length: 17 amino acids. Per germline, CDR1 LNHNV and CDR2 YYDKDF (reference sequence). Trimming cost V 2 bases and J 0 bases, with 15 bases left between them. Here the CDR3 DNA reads TGTGCCACCAGCAGACCCGTTGAGGCATTTAGCACAGATACGCAGTATTTT. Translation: CATSRPVEAFSTDTQYF.

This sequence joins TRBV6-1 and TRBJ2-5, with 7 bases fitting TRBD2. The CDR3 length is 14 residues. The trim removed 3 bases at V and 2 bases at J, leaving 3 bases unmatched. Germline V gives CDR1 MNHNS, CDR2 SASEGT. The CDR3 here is CASSDPGRQETQYF. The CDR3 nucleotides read TGTGCCAGCAGTGATCCCGGGAGGCAAGAGACCCAGTACTTC.